This T cell receptor (beta chain) is drawn from a study of blood T cell repertoires in COVID-19. Study at large: Samples taken during acute and convalescent COVID-19 were collected in the United States, Italy and Spain. Sources were T cells, B-cell-depleted T cells, or PBMCs; the material itself was cDNA or gDNA.

In the original processing: Reference gene primer amplification yielded estimated nucleated cell counts. Profiling relied on immunoSEQ multiplex PCR, and the TCRdb table lists in-frame clones only, not all of them. V and J calls and clone size are those listed in that table; D and trimming were worked out from the DNA. The sample lists some 120,000 clones; around 83% were seen once. The receptor's source is a man of 80 years or more with active or convalescent COVID-19. The specimen was peripheral blood.

The CDR3 spells CASSDRTAYSGNTIYF. As DNA, the CDR3 is TGTGCCAGCAGCGATCGGACAGCCTACTCTGGAAACACCATATATTTT. The chain links TRBV13 to TRBJ1-3, with a possible D match to TRBD1 (6 bases). Germline CDR1 is PRHDT and CDR2 is FYEKMQ (reference sequence). Trimming removed 5 bases from V and 0 bases from J, with 14 bases in between. This CDR3 contains 16 residues.